This T cell receptor (beta chain) was sequenced in a study of control samples from healthy donors and cancer patients. Data came from immunoSEQ multiplex PCR; TCRdb stores just in-frame clones and leaves some out. Of around 30,000 clones listed, roughly 93% were seen once; the top ten hold about an eighth. This clone appeared once. The origin of this receptor is a man in his fifties or sixties with lung cancer. The sequenced sample was PBMCs.

DNA for the CDR3: TGTGCCAGCAGTTTCTACGGGCAGGGCCGATCACCCCTCCACTTT. It encodes CASSFYGQGRSPLHF. The rearrangement joins TRBV27 to TRBJ1-6; tentatively, D is TRBD1 (5 bases). The length of the CDR3 is 15 residues. Trimming stripped 3 bases from V and 10 bases from J, with 16 bases between. The germline V gene has CDR1 MNHEY and CDR2 SMNVEV (reference sequence).